The clone carrying this TCR beta chain was counted ten times or more. This entry comes from a study of T cells of healthy individuals. TCRdb redid the calling of the 5' RACE reads with MiXCR, one entry per CDR3 protein. The table lists 40,000 to 60,000 distinct CDR3 sequences, 14% to 15% of them singletons. The germline CDR1 and CDR2 sequences are SQVTM and ANQGSEA. The V end lost 3 bases, the J end lost 7 bases, and 12 bases lay between the germline ends. The CDR3 contains 12 residues. The gene calls are TRBV29-1 and TRBJ1-2, with no clear D. This clonotype was sampled from a human donor in good health. As DNA, the CDR3 is TGCAGCGTTGAGGCGCCGGGAGGTGGCTACACCTTC. Translation: CSVEAPGGGYTF.